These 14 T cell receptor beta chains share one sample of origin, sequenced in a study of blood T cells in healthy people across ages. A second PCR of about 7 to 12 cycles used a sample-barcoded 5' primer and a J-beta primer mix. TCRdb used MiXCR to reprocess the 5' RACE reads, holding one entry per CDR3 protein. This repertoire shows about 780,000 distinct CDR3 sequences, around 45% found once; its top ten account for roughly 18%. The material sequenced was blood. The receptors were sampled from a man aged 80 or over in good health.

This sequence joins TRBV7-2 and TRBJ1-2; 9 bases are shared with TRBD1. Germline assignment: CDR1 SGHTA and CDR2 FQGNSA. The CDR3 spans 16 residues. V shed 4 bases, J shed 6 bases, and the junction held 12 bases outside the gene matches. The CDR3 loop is CASSYSAGTGNHGYTF. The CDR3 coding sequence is TGTGCCAGCAGCTACTCAGCCGGGACAGGGAATCATGGCTACACCTTC. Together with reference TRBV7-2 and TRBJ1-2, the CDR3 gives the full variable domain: GAGVSQSPSNKVTEKGKDVELRCDPISGHTALYWYRQSLGQGLEFLIYFQGNSAPDKSGLPSDRFSAERTGGSVSTLTIQRTQQEDSAVYLCASSYSAGTGNHGYTFGSGTRLTVV.

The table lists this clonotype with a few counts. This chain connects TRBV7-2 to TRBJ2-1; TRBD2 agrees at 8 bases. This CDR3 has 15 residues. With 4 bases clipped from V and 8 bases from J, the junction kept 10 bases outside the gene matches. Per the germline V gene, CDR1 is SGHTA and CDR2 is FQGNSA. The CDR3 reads CASSSGRAGEDEQFF. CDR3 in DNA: TGTGCCAGCAGCTCTGGACGAGCGGGAGAGGATGAGCAGTTCTTC.

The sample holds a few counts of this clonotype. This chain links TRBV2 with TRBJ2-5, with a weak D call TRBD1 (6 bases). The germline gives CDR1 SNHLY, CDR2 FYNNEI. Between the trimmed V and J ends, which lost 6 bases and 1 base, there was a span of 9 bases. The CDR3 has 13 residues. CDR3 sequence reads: CASRRTAQETQYF. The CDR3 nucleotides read TGTGCCAGCAGAAGGACAGCCCAAGAGACCCAGTACTTC.

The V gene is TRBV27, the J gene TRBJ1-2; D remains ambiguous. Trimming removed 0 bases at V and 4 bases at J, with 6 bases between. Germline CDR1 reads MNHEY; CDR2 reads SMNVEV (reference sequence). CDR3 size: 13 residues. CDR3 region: CASSLSSGYGYTF. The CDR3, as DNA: TGTGCCAGCAGTTTATCGTCCGGCTATGGCTACACCTTC.

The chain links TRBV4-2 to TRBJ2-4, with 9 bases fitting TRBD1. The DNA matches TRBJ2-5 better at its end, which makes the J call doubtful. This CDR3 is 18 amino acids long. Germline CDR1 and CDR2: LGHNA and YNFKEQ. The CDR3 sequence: CASSQEGTGGASSETQYF. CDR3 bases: TGTGCCAGCAGCCAAGAGGGAACAGGGGGCGCGTCTTCGGAGACCCAGTACTTC.

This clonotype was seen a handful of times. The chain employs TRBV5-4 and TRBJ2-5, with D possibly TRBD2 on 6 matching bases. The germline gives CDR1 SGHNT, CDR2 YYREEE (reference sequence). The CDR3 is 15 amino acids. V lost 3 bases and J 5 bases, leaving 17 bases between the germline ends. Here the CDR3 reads CASSSRDVPGETQYF. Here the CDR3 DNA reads TGTGCCAGCAGCTCGCGGGACGTACCTGGCGAGACCCAGTACTTC.

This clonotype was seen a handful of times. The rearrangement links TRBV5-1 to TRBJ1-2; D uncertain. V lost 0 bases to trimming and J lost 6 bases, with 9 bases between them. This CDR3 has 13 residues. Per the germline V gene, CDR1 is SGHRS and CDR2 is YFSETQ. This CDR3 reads CASSLVQRDGYTF. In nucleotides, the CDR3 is TGCGCCAGCAGCTTGGTACAGAGAGATGGCTACACCTTC.

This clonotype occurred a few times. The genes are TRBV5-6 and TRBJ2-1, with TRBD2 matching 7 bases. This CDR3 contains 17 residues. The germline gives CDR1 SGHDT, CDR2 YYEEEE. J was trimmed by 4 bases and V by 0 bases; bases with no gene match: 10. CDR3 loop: CASSLDLGRESYNEQFF. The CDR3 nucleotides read TGTGCCAGCAGCTTGGATTTGGGGCGGGAGTCTTACAATGAGCAGTTCTTC.

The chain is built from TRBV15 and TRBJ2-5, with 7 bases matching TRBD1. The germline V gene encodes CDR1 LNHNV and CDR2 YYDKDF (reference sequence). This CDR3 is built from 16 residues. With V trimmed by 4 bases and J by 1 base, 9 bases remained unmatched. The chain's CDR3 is CATSTPGTESQETQYF. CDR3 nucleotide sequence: TGTGCCACCAGCACACCCGGGACAGAGAGCCAAGAGACCCAGTACTTC.

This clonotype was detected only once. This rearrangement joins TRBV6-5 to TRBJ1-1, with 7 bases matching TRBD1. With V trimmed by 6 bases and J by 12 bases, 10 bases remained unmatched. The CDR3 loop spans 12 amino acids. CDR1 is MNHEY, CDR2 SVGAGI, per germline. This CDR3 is CASSRGGRDPFF. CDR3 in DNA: TGTGCCAGCAGCAGGGGGGGGCGGGACCCTTTCTTT.

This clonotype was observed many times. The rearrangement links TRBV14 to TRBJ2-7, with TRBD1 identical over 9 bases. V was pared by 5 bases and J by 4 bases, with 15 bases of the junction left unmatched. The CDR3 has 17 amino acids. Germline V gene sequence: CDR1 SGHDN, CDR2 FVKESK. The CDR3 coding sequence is TGTGCCAGCAGCGAGGGGATTTCGTGGGGACAGGGTTACGAGCAGTACTTC. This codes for CASSEGISWGQGYEQYF.

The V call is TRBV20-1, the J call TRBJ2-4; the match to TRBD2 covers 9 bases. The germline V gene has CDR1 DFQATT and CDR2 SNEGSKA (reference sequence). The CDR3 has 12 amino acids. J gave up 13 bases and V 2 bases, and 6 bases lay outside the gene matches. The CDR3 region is CSARNSAGGQYF. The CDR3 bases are TGCAGTGCTAGAAATTCGGCGGGAGGGCAGTACTTC.

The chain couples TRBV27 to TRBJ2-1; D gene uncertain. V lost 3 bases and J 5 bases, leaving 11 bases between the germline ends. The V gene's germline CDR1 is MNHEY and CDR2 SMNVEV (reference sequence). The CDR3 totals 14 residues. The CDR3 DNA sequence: TGTGCCAGCAGTTTGGTGCAGAAGAACAATGAGCAGTTCTTC. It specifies CASSLVQKNNEQFF.

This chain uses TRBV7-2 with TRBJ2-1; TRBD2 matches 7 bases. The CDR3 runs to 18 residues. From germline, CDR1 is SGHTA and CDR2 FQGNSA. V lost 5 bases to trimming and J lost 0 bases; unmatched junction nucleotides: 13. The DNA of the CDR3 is TGTGCCAGCAGCCCCTTCTGGGCGGGAGTTGGCTCCTACAATGAGCAGTTCTTC. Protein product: CASSPFWAGVGSYNEQFF.